The 14 T cell receptor beta chains given below trace back to one sample, sequenced in a study of blood T cell repertoires in COVID-19. This table comes from immunoSEQ multiplex PCR, and its TCRdb copy is limited to in-frame clones, with some not included. The top ten hold more than 0.55% of the sample, which has around 250,000 clones, 88% seen once. The sample comprised peripheral blood. These receptor sequences come from a human donor in a cohort sampled during active COVID-19.

This rearrangement joins TRBV5-6 to TRBJ1-3, with 8 bases fitting TRBD1. The CDR3 is 15 amino acids. Per the germline V gene, CDR1 is SGHDT and CDR2 is YYEEEE. The trim removed 2 bases at V and 4 bases at J, leaving 5 bases unmatched. The CDR3: CASSFQGAAGNTIYF. CDR3 sequence (DNA): TGTGCCAGCAGCTTCCAGGGGGCAGCGGGAAACACCATATATTTT.

The CDR3 nucleotides are TGTGCCAGCAGCTTTCGTTCGGGACTAGCGGGGTTCCATGAGCAGTTCTTC. This translates into CASSFRSGLAGFHEQFF. The chain recombines TRBV13 with TRBJ2-1; 13 nucleotides line up with TRBD2. This CDR3 region has 17 residues. V lost 3 bases and J lost 8; bases outside the gene matches: 10. The germline CDR1 and CDR2 sequences are PRHDT and FYEKMQ (reference sequence).

The rearrangement uses TRBV4-3 and TRBJ2-2; possibly TRBD2 for D (5 bases). Looked up from germline, CDR1 is LGHNA and CDR2 is YSLEER. V was cut by 1 base and J by 9 bases, with 12 bases left in between. The CDR3 extends over 14 amino acids. The chain's CDR3 is CASSQGRRARELFF. In DNA form, the CDR3 reads TGCGCCAGCAGCCAAGGCAGGCGGGCCAGGGAGCTGTTTTTT.

About this clone: Other DNA sequences of this sample code for an identical CDR3. The V gene is TRBV4-1, the J gene TRBJ2-7, with a possible D match to TRBD1 (6 bases). The ends were cut back, 2 bases at V and 2 bases at J, with 10 bases in the middle. The CDR3 spans 14 residues. From germline, CDR1 is MGHRA and CDR2 YSYEKL. CDR3 sequence (DNA): TGCGCCAGCAGCCAACCCGGACAGACCTACGAGCAGTACTTC. Protein sequence: CASSQPGQTYEQYF.

The V gene is TRBV4-1, the J gene TRBJ2-7; a weak D match, TRBD2 (5 bases). This CDR3 region has 13 residues. Germline CDR1 and CDR2: MGHRA and YSYEKL. The V end was cut by 3 bases, the J end by 3 bases, with 9 bases between. CDR3 coding DNA: TGCGCCAGCAGCCAGTGGACTTACTACGAGCAGTACTTC. It specifies CASSQWTYYEQYF.

DNA for the CDR3: TGCAGTGCTAGTTCGGGGAACACTGAAGCTTTCTTT. It yields the protein CSASSGNTEAFF. The chain is built from TRBV20-1 and TRBJ1-1, with D uncertain. Trimming shortened V by 3 bases and J by 1 base, and 6 bases separated the two germline ends. CDR1 and CDR2 (germline): DFQATT, SNEGSKA (reference sequence). The CDR3 sequence is 12 residues long.

A single count supports this clone. The chain employs TRBV7-8 and TRBJ2-3; possibly TRBD2 for D (6 bases). Germline V gene lookup returns CDR1 SGHVS and CDR2 FQNEAQ. V lost 4 bases to trimming and J lost 9 bases, with 14 bases between them. This CDR3 has 13 amino acids. As DNA, the CDR3 is TGTGCCAGCAGCTGGAGGGGATCTAGGACGCAGTATTTT. It specifies CASSWRGSRTQYF.

This chain connects TRBV28 to TRBJ1-1, with TRBD1 matching 7 bases. Trimming took 7 bases from V and 3 from J; bases not matched to a gene: 11. Per the germline V gene, CDR1 is MDHEN and CDR2 is SYDVKM. This CDR3 comprises 15 residues. The CDR3 region is CASKIQGSHDTEAFF. The CDR3 DNA reads as TGTGCCAGCAAAATACAGGGGTCCCACGACACTGAAGCTTTCTTT.

The J gene is TRBJ2-7, the V gene TRBV7-9; D gene ambiguous. V lost 2 bases and J 3 bases, leaving 8 bases between the germline ends. The CDR3 consists of 13 residues. In germline, CDR1 is SEHNR, CDR2 FQNEAQ (reference sequence). CDR3 sequence (DNA): TGTGCCAGCAGCTTACGCGGCAACTACGAGCAGTACTTC. It is translated as CASSLRGNYEQYF.

CDR3 sequence: CASSLWQGNTIYF. Here the CDR3 DNA reads TGTGCCAGCAGCCTTTGGCAAGGAAACACCATATATTTT. The V gene is TRBV11-3, the J gene TRBJ1-3, with unresolved D. V lost 5 bases and J 4 bases, leaving 9 bases between the germline ends. CDR3 length: 13 residues. Germline CDR1 reads SGHNT; CDR2 reads YENEEA.

The J gene is TRBJ1-1, the V gene TRBV25-1; D not certain. The CDR3 contains 15 residues. V lost 0 bases to trimming and J lost 5 bases, with 13 bases between them. Germline V gives CDR1 MGHDK, CDR2 SYGVNS. CDR3 bases: TGTGCCAGCAGTGAATACGCGGCCCCGGGGACTGAAGCTTTCTTT. Protein sequence: CASSEYAAPGTEAFF. Variable domain in full (rest from reference TRBV25-1 and TRBJ1-1): EADIYQTPRYLVIGTGKKITLECSQTMGHDKMYWYQQDPGMELHLIHYSYGVNSTEKGDLSSESTVSRIRTEHFPLTLESARPSHTSQYLCASSEYAAPGTEAFFGQGTRLTVV.

The CDR3 sequence is CASSPGLAGEQYF. The CDR3 region has the DNA TGTGCCAGCAGCCCCGGACTAGCGGGCGAGCAGTACTTC. The V and J genes are TRBV9 and TRBJ2-7; 11 positions match TRBD2. Germline trimming cut 4 bases from V and 6 bases from J; bases unmatched to any gene: 3. Germline V gives CDR1 SGDLS, CDR2 YYNGEE. This CDR3 spans 13 amino acids.

The V gene is TRBV4-3, the J gene TRBJ2-7; 7 bases are shared with TRBD2. The V and J ends lost 0 bases and 3 bases, in that order; junction bases with no gene match: 23. CDR1 and CDR2 from the germline V gene are LGHNA and YSLEER. The CDR3 length is 21 residues. The CDR3 DNA sequence: TGCGCCAGCAGCCAAGATTCGCTAGCTGGGAGGGTTTGGTTTCAGGGCTACGAGCAGTACTTC. This encodes CASSQDSLAGRVWFQGYEQYF.

This clone was counted a single time. The rearrangement joins TRBV10-3 to TRBJ2-1; a weak D match, TRBD1 (6 bases). CDR1 is ENHRY, CDR2 SYGVKD, per germline. CDR3 length equals 14 residues. The ends were cut back, 3 bases at V and 9 bases at J, with 15 bases in the middle. The DNA of the CDR3 is TGTGCCATCAGTGAAACCGGGGACACGGGTGAGCAGTTCTTC. Translating gives CAISETGDTGEQFF.